These T cell receptor beta chains were read from a single sample in a study of neoadjuvant nivolumab and ipilimumab in lung cancer. Produced via immunoSEQ multiplex PCR; TCRdb's table is partial and in-frame only. In the table there are approximately 26,000 clones, approximately 80% of which are singletons. Sample: peripheral blood, taken before neoadjuvant nivolumab, alone or with ipilimumab. The receptors were gathered from an adult with non-small cell lung cancer. Both conserved end residues are part of each CDR3. The order of the fields is clone size, D gene, J gene, V gene, CDR3 protein, CDR3 DNA. The D gene is left open where the match is weak. Clone size appears in some rows only: once, few, many, or a class for an expanded clone.

- | - | TRBJ1-1 | TRBV5-1 | CASSPAGVMNTEAFF | TGCGCCAGCAGCCCAGCGGGAGTTATGAACACTGAAGCTTTCTTT
- | TRBD1 | TRBJ1-6 | TRBV18 | CASSPGQYNSPLHF | TGTGCCAGCTCACCGGGACAGTATAATTCACCCCTCCACTTT
- | TRBD1 | TRBJ2-1 | TRBV19 | CASFETGENEQFF | TGTGCCAGTTTTGAGACAGGGGAAAATGAGCAGTTCTTC
- | - | TRBJ2-3 | TRBV29-1 | CSVTDGLLGDTQYF | TGCAGCGTCACTGACGGACTCCTAGGAGATACGCAGTATTTT
- | - | TRBJ2-2 | TRBV7-7 | CASSSSPTGNTGELFF | TGTGCCAGCAGCTCGTCCCCGACGGGGAACACCGGGGAGCTGTTTTTT
- | - | TRBJ2-2 | TRBV7-3 | CASSLGTNTGELFF | TGTGCCAGCAGCCTCGGGACTAACACCGGGGAGCTGTTTTTT
- | - | TRBJ1-5 | TRBV4-1 | CASSQEARASSNQPQHF | TGCGCCAGCAGCCAAGAAGCGAGGGCCTCAAGTAATCAGCCCCAGCATTTT
once | - | TRBJ1-1 | TRBV5-1 | CASGNRDQNTEAFF | TGCGCCAGCGGAAACCGGGACCAGAACACTGAAGCTTTCTTT
- | - | TRBJ1-2 | TRBV7-9 | CASSATGYGYTF | TGTGCCAGCAGCGCCACAGGGTACGGCTACACCTTC
- | - | TRBJ2-2 | TRBV7-3 | CASSPVPGTHTGELFF | TGTGCCAGCAGCCCTGTTCCCGGGACTCACACCGGGGAGCTGTTTTTT